This T cell receptor beta chain was retrieved from a study of blood T cell repertoires in COVID-19. The wider study: Italy, Spain and the United States were the sources of the convalescent and acute COVID-19 samples. T cells, B-cell-depleted T cells, or PBMCs provided the cDNA or gDNA that served as material.

V lost 7 bases, J lost 4 bases, and 6 bases stayed unmatched. CDR3 length equals 13 residues. The germline V gene has CDR1 SGHRS and CDR2 YFSETQ. Original processing methods: It was from reference gene primer amplification that nucleated cell counts were estimated. Clones were sequenced by immunoSEQ multiplex PCR, and TCRdb holds only the in-frame ones, with some missing. V, J and clone size are those of that table, while D and trimming were read from the DNA. The data contain over 85,000 clones, under 85% of them singletons. Sequencing was performed on peripheral blood. The chain has TRBV5-1 and TRBJ2-3; 7 bases align to TRBD1. The sequence was obtained from a woman aged 70-85 years with acute or convalescent COVID-19. CDR3 DNA sequence: TGCGCCAGCCGGGACAGCCAGGCAGATACGCAGTATTTT. This codes for CASRDSQADTQYF.